The clone carrying this T cell receptor (beta chain) showed up many times. Every patient was untreated before thyroid surgery. Between the trimmed V and J ends, which lost 6 bases and 4 bases, there was a span of 16 bases. Germline V gene data show CDR1 as MNHNS and CDR2 as SASEGT. The CDR3 is 15 residues long. The data derive from a study of metastatic and nonmetastatic thyroid tumors. Study information: The comparison covered peripheral blood and tumor or nodule tissue in malignant and benign thyroid patients.

TCRdb ran MiXCR on the PCR reads. The repertoire holds about 7,700 clones, with 25% to 35% as singletons. The genes are TRBV6-1 and TRBJ2-1; the D gene is possibly TRBD1 (6 bases). The sequenced material came from tumor tissue. The sequence was obtained from a female donor with papillary thyroid cancer or a benign thyroid nodule (not recorded which). Some clones in this sample may be carry-over from other donors' samples. This chain's CDR3 is CASRPQGSGYNEQFF. Here the CDR3 DNA reads TGTGCCAGCAGGCCACAGGGAAGCGGATACAATGAGCAGTTCTTC.